The clone carrying this T cell receptor (beta chain) was counted at least ten times. What it binds is unknown. This entry belongs to a study of tumor and adjacent non-tumor tissue in lung cancer. Study-level information: The cohort had 12 to 13 adenocarcinoma, a couple of squamous cell and 1 small cell patients. Stage I to III disease affected approximately 11 men and roughly five women aged roughly 31 to 85. The study, taken as a whole, reports: Significantly higher TCR diversity was found in tumor than normal lung.

Three rounds of nested PCR, following a modified ARM-PCR protocol, produced the TCRbeta library. Each CDR3 protein is one row after TCRdb ran MiXCR on the multiplex PCR reads. The repertoire holds around 99,000 distinct CDR3 sequences, with about 65% as singletons. There are 14 residues in the CDR3. The V gene lost 2 bases and the J gene lost 7 bases, with 17 bases spanning the gap. The germline CDR1 and CDR2 sequences are SQVTM and ANQGSEA. The template was RNA from unsorted bulk tissue. The normal lung tissue was taken more than 3 cm from the tumor edge. Between August and November 2014, newly diagnosed, chemotherapy-naive lung cancer patients underwent thoracic surgery in China.

This clonotype originated in a man in his sixties with non-small cell lung cancer. Material: distant non-tumor lung tissue. V and J are TRBV29-1 and TRBJ2-5; either TRBD1 or TRBD2 may fit D (5 bases each). Here the CDR3 reads CSVEIGSPGGTQYF. The CDR3 region has the DNA TGCAGCGTTGAAATAGGGAGCCCTGGGGGGACCCAGTACTTC.